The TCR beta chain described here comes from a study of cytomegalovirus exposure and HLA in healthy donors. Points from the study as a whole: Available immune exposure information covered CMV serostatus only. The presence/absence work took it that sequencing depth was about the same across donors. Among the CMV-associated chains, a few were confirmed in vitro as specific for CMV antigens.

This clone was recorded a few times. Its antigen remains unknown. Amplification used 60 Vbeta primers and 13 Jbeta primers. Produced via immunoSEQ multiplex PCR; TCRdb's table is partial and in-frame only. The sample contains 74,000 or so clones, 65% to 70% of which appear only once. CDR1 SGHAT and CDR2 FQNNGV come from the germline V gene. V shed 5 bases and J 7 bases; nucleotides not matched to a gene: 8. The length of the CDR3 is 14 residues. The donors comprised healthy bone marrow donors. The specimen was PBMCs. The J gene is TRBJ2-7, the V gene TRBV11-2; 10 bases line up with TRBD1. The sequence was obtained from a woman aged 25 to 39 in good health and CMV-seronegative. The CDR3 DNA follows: TGTGCCAGCAGCACTAGCAGGACAGGGGGAGAGCAGTACTTC. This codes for CASSTSRTGGEQYF. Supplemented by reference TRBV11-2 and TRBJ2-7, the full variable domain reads EAGVAQSPRYKIIEKRQSVAFWCNPISGHATLYWYQQILGQGPKLLIQFQNNGVVDDSQLPKDRFSAERLKGVDSTLKIQPAKLEDSAVYLCASSTSRTGGEQYFGPGTRLTVT.